This TCR beta chain is from a study of T cells in women clearing cervical HPV infection (dated by TCRdb to between 2017 and 2018). General notes on the study: Cases were 25 women with histologically confirmed HPV16-related CIN3 or worse, including a couple of invasive cancers. The controls were around 26 women whose single incident HPV16 infection cleared within 12 months with no development of precancer or cancer. Blood from cases was collected at the visit at which the lesion was first identified, whereas blood from controls was collected once infection was no longer detected. Among cases, blood sampling came a median of roughly 150 days after lesion detection, with an interquartile range of about 80 to 230 days. Since HLA typing was available for only a few women, HLA type could not be ruled out as a confounder. The exploratory proof-of-principle case-control study was nested within the Guanacaste HPV Natural History Study in Costa Rica and compared TCR repertoires across cervical HPV16 outcomes. Cases and controls were matched on year of sample collection and on age within five years. Cases had a median age of roughly 30 years compared with 37 to 40 for controls, and baseline characteristics showed no significant differences between the groups. In the parent cohort, around 9,500 women aged 18 or older were enrolled in Guanacaste, Costa Rica, during about 1992 to 1994 and were followed for 7 to 8 years. Five blinded duplicates per group were added as quality controls, giving 60 or so samples: approximately 50 participants and around ten replicates. Results the study describes overall, beyond this receptor: Lower TRBV6-7 relative abundance was observed in cases than in controls (roughly 0.12% versus 0.15%; Bonferroni P = 0.0008). Because T-cell numbers per sample were unknown, differences in richness could reflect varying T-cell content rather than repertoire biology. Whether associations preceded infection or resulted from infection could not be shown with the cross-sectional design, and effector/memory subsets and HPV-specific T cells were not isolated. TCR repertoire richness was significantly higher in CIN3+ cases than in controls across sequencing depths, while evenness did not differ. By combining richness with V gene abundances, random forest classifiers separated cases from controls with an estimated AUC of 0.83.

TCR beta CDR3 regions were amplified by multiplex PCR from an average of around 1,200 ng genomic DNA per sample using the immunoSEQ assay. The assay corrected primer bias using a complete synthetic TCR repertoire to establish an amplification baseline. The amplicons were sequenced using the Illumina platform. Processing in the source paper ran as follows. Sequences were error-corrected by clustering with frequency ratios and a modified nearest-neighbor algorithm, then analyzed in the immunoSEQ Analyzer with IMGT gene definitions. At each rarefaction depth, TCR richness and evenness were averaged across 20 rarefaction repeats, and samples with fewer sequences than that depth were excluded. Wilcoxon rank sum tests with FDR correction were used to compare V, D and J gene relative abundances between the groups. In the blinded duplicates, the intraclass correlation was less than 97% for TCR richness and averaged about 80% across 66 gene segments. TCRdb took over this immuneACCESS table, retaining in-frame rearrangements with V and J assigned. Such tables are incomplete; in checked studies, under half of the missing clones stem from an unresolved V gene, and the remainder is unexplained. For V, J and clone size, that table is used; D and trimming come from the DNA. The sample table gives about 19,000 clones. Of the sample, under 5.5% falls within the top ten clones.

Every participant had a single incident cervical HPV16 infection, and prevalent HPV16 infections were excluded. Cervical HPV DNA was detected with MY09/MY11 PCR, and genotyping was done with dot-blot hybridization. About 15 mL of heparinized blood were centrifuged, and the buffy coat was aliquoted, frozen at -30°C, then stored at -80°C. QIAGEN kits were used to extract genomic DNA from buffy coat specimens. CDR1 and CDR2 are read off the germline V gene as ENHRY and SYGVKD. Germline trimming: 2 bases from V, 0 bases from J; junction bases outside gene matches: 2. CDR3 length: 15 amino acids, cysteine to phenylalanine. The DNA has 36 bases, all within the CDR3, and is read from base 1. Concerning this clone: It lacks a known antigen. The read ends 3 residues before the CDR3 terminus; that terminus is restored from the germline J gene.

The receptor's source is a woman between 18 and 69 years old with a cervical HPV16 infection that either progressed to CIN3+ or cleared (not recorded which). The rearrangement combines TRBV10-3 with TRBJ2-3; a stretch of 7 junction bases matches TRBD1. Sequenced: blood buffy coat. The CDR3 reads CAISENRGSTDTQYF. The CDR3 DNA, read in part, is TGTGCCATCAGTGAGAACAGGGGAAGCACAGATACG.